This T cell receptor beta chain was recorded in a study of T cells after yellow fever vaccination. Across the whole study: SMART-Seq v4 Ultra Low Input prepared libraries from low-cell fractions. The study's findings and limits: Most clones from primary vaccination were detected again post-booster (about 95% CD4, 88% CD8). Just a small share of clonotypes turned up in the CD4 compartment as well as the CD8 compartment. By day 5 rather than day 15, the secondary response had peaked, though it was weaker.

The CDR3 covers 19 residues. Germline V lookup: CDR1 SGHVS, CDR2 FQNEAQ. Germline trimming cut 2 bases from V and 0 bases from J; bases unmatched to any gene: 10. Each CDR3 protein gets one entry after TCRdb re-called the 5' RACE reads with MiXCR. The sample shows 450,000 to 600,000 distinct CDR3 sequences, roughly 13% of them seen only once. In the case of this clonotype: The antigen is undetermined.

Sequencing was performed on PBMCs, taken on the day of the yellow fever booster vaccination. This clonotype was obtained from a young man who received the YFV17D yellow fever vaccine. The J gene is TRBJ2-1, the V gene TRBV7-8; TRBD2 agrees at 10 bases. CDR3 nucleotide sequence: TGTGCCAGCAGCTTATCACCCGGGACTAGCGAGAGCTCCTACAATGAGCAGTTCTTC. Amino acid sequence: CASSLSPGTSESSYNEQFF.